Sequencing of this TCR beta chain was carried out in a study of molecular identifiers for immune sequencing clone quantification. The CDR3 sequence is 15 residues long. V was pared by 2 bases and J by 2 bases, with 12 bases between. The germline V gene has CDR1 MDHEN and CDR2 SYDVKM. TCRdb reprocessed the PCR reads with MiXCR, giving one entry per CDR3 protein. Of more than 70,000 distinct CDR3 sequences detected, around 20% appear once; the ten largest clones hold 0.8% to 1.2%. This clonotype was picked up many times. The sequenced sample consisted of naive CD8+ T cells from blood, with Jurkat cell RNA spiked in. As for subset: FACS-sorted CD8+CD4-CCR7+CD45RA+ naive T cells. The chain employs TRBV28 and TRBJ1-1; possibly TRBD1 for D (5 bases). The sequence came from a human donor in good health. Some libraries in this study had Jurkat cell RNA spiked in. The CDR3 loop reads CASSLAGHLNTEAFF. For the CDR3, the DNA is TGTGCCAGCAGTTTAGCCGGACACCTAAACACTGAAGCTTTCTTT.